Presented here are 9 T cell receptor beta chains from one specimen sequenced in a study of blood T cells in healthy people across ages. A sample-barcoded 5' primer and a J-beta primer mix were used in a second PCR of roughly 6 to 12 cycles. TCRdb re-called the 5' RACE reads through MiXCR, storing one row per CDR3 protein. The data show 550,000 to 750,000 distinct CDR3 sequences, with around 21% seen just once and roughly 3.6% held by the top ten. The sequenced sample was blood. These receptors were taken from a man between 65 and 85 years old in good health.

V usage is TRBV20-1 and J usage is TRBJ2-3, with 9 bases identical to TRBD2. Germline V gene lookup returns CDR1 DFQATT and CDR2 SNEGSKA (reference sequence). The CDR3 runs 16 residues. V trimming: 4 bases; J trimming: 3 bases; junction bases outside the gene matches: 11. CDR3 protein: CSAISPGLAITDTQYF. CDR3 nucleotides: TGCAGTGCTATTTCTCCGGGACTAGCAATTACAGATACGCAGTATTTT.

In its sample, this clonotype was seen many times. The CDR3 sequence: CASSPQGSPYEQYF. In nucleotides, the CDR3 is TGCGCCAGCAGCCCCCAGGGTTCACCCTACGAGCAGTACTTC. The chain combines TRBV5-1 with TRBJ2-7; possibly TRBD1 for D (5 bases). Germline V CDR1 and CDR2: SGHRS, YFSETQ. Trimming pared 4 bases from V and 2 bases from J, leaving 13 bases between. The CDR3 has 14 amino acids.

The genes are TRBV9 and TRBJ2-4; weak D call: TRBD1 (6 bases). The V end was cut by 0 bases, the J end by 9 bases, with 13 bases between. In germline, CDR1 is SGDLS, CDR2 YYNGEE. This CDR3 comprises 14 residues. CDR3 sequence reads: CASSVGDTNAIQYF. In DNA, the CDR3 is TGTGCCAGCAGCGTAGGGGACACTAACGCCATTCAGTACTTC.

There are many counts of this clonotype. The chain links TRBV7-6 to TRBJ2-1; 7 bases fit TRBD2. V gave up 1 base and J gave up 4 bases; unmatched junction bases: 1. CDR3 length equals 14 residues. Germline CDR1 and CDR2: SGHVS and FNYEAQ. CDR3 residues: CASSLGTRYNEQFF. DNA for the CDR3: TGTGCCAGCAGCTTAGGGACTAGATACAATGAGCAGTTCTTC.

J is TRBJ2-5 and V is TRBV30; D remains unclear. The J call is uncertain, as TRBJ2-7 better fits the DNA end. CDR1 GTSNPN and CDR2 SVGIG come from the germline V gene (reference sequence). This CDR3 is 13 amino acids long. This chain's CDR3 is CAWSVNSPYEQYF. The CDR3 coding sequence is TGTGCCTGGAGTGTAAACAGTCCCTACGAGCAGTACTTC.

The V call is TRBV10-3, the J call TRBJ1-5, with D perhaps matching TRBD1 (5 bases). Germline values: CDR1 ENHRY, CDR2 SYGVKD. V lost 11 bases, J lost 0 bases, and 14 bases lay in between. The CDR3 spans 14 residues. In DNA form, the CDR3 reads TGTGCCGCCTCCCAGGGAAATAGCAATCAGCCCCAGCATTTT. Translating gives CAASQGNSNQPQHF.

About this clonotype itself: Without the conserved terminal phenylalanine or tryptophan, this CDR3 likely stems from a read error. V gene TRBV11-2 combines with J gene TRBJ2-4; no reliable D call. Trimming removed 0 bases from V and 7 bases from J, with 16 bases in between. This CDR3 has 16 residues. Germline V CDR1 and CDR2: SGHAT, FQNNGV. CDR3 coding DNA: TGTGCCAGCAGCTTAGATAAGACCCCGAGGTCGAACATTCAGTACCTC. Protein sequence: CASSLDKTPRSNIQYL.

This chain joins TRBV29-1 and TRBJ2-3; 7 positions agree with TRBD2. The CDR3 is 14 amino acids. Germline V gives CDR1 SQVTM, CDR2 ANQGSEA. V lost 3 bases and J lost 5; bases outside the gene matches: 8. CDR3 sequence reads: CSVEAGARGDTQYF. In DNA, the CDR3 is TGCAGCGTTGAGGCGGGAGCTCGGGGAGATACGCAGTATTTT.

The chain uses TRBV20-1 and TRBJ2-3; tentatively, D is TRBD2 (5 bases). The CDR3 length is 15 residues. V lost 1 base and J 4 bases, leaving 15 bases between the germline ends. The germline CDR1 and CDR2 sequences are DFQATT and SNEGSKA (reference sequence). CDR3 DNA: TGCAGTGCTAGAGGTTTGGGAGATCGCGCAGATACGCAGTATTTT. It codes for CSARGLGDRADTQYF.